The clone carrying this T cell receptor beta chain appeared a few times. The antigen is undetermined. Arm-PCR of CDR3 regions and iRepertoire HTBI primers were used to build TCR beta libraries. TCRdb independently ran MiXCR on the multiplex PCR reads; one entry per CDR3 protein. In the table there are about 420,000 distinct CDR3 sequences, around 17% of which are singletons. Time point of the sample: newly diagnosed GD, antithyroid drugs for less than 3 months. After RNA was extracted from PBMCs, the TCR library was made from it. This sample was taken from a study of regulatory T cells in long-lasting Graves disease. V lost 4 bases and J lost 2, with 22 bases in between. CDR1 SGHNT and CDR2 YYREEE come from the germline V gene (reference sequence). This CDR3 is built from 17 residues. Study-wide results and caveats: No thyroid tissue was studied; the work used peripheral blood only.

The same sample was also studied in work on T cells in Graves' hyperthyroidism and ophthalmopathy.

Sequencing was performed on peripheral blood mononuclear cells (PBMCs), taken at new diagnosis, from a patient treated with antithyroid drugs. The chain uses TRBV5-4 and TRBJ2-7, with D perhaps matching TRBD2 (5 bases). The TCR was taken from a woman aged 18 to 35 with Graves disease. CDR3 in DNA: TGTGCCAGCAGCCCGCTTCCGACCGGACTGGAAGCCTACGAGCAGTACTTC. Residues: CASSPLPTGLEAYEQYF. The full variable domain, its missing parts supplied by reference TRBV5-4 and TRBJ2-7, is ETGVTQSPTHLIKTRGQQVTLRCSSQSGHNTVSWYQQALGQGPQFIFQYYREEENGRGNFPPRFSGLQFPNYSSELNVNALELDDSALYLCASSPLPTGLEAYEQYFGPGTRLTVT.